This is a list of T cell receptor beta chains from one sample in a study of beta chain features in type 1 diabetes. TCRdb's copy holds only in-frame clones and misses some; the assay was immunoSEQ multiplex PCR. The data hold about 28,000 clones, with about 61% observed a single time. Sequencing was carried out using Tregs from blood. The receptors come from a woman aged 25 to 39 with type 1 diabetes. Both conserved end residues are part of each CDR3. D genes are given only for firm matches. Some rows mark clone size as missing; the rest say once, few, many or name a class of expanded clone.

V	J	size	D	DNA	CDR3
TRBV7-8	TRBJ1-1	.	.	TGTGCCAGCAGCTCGACCCCTAGCACTGAAGCTTTCTTT	CASSSTPSTEAFF
TRBV5-1	TRBJ2-5	.	TRBD2	TGCGCCAGCAGCGGTGGTGAGCTAGCGGGAGAGCGGAGGGAGACCCAGTACTTC	CASSGGELAGERRETQYF
TRBV7-9	TRBJ1-2	.	TRBD1	TGTGCCAGCAGCCCGATCAGGACAGGGGCGACCTATGGCTACACCTTC	CASSPIRTGATYGYTF
TRBV7-9	TRBJ1-4	.	.	TGTGCCAGCAGCTTATCGGGTGAAAAACTGTTTTTT	CASSLSGEKLFF
TRBV5-1	TRBJ1-6	.	.	TGCGCCAGCAGCTTGTCCCAGAATAATTCACCCCTCCACTTT	CASSLSQNNSPLHF
TRBV4-1	TRBJ2-1	few	TRBD2	TGCGCCAGCAGCAAAACTACTAGCGACAGCTCCTACAATGAGCAGTTCTTC	CASSKTTSDSSYNEQFF
TRBV10-1	TRBJ2-2	.	.	TGCGCCAGCAGTGAGGGAGAGTTGAACACCGGGGAGCTGTTTTTT	CASSEGELNTGELFF
TRBV5-1	TRBJ2-7	.	.	TGCGCCAGCAGCCCCTGGCAGCGAACTGGCGAGCAGTACTTC	CASSPWQRTGEQYF
TRBV29-1	TRBJ1-1	once	.	TGCAGCGTCAAGTCGGTTTCGAACACTGAAGCTTTCTTT	CSVKSVSNTEAFF
TRBV4-1	TRBJ1-4	once	TRBD1	TGCGCCAGCAGCCAGCCTCAGGACAGGTCTAATGAAAAACTGTTTTTT	CASSQPQDRSNEKLFF
TRBV30	TRBJ1-5	.	.	TGTGCCTGGCGACGAAGCGAGAATCAGCCCCAGCATTTT	CAWRRSENQPQHF
TRBV7-8	TRBJ2-7	once	TRBD1	TGTGCCAGCATCACTCCAACCGGACAGGGGGCAATGAGCTCCTACGAGCAGTACTTC	CASITPTGQGAMSSYEQYF
TRBV7-2	TRBJ2-3	few	.	TGTGCCAGCAGCTTATCGGTCAGGGATACGCAGTATTTT	CASSLSVRDTQYF
TRBV6-6	TRBJ2-5	.	.	TGTGCCAGCAGTTACCCGGACAGTTTGGAGACCCAGTACTTC	CASSYPDSLETQYF
TRBV30	TRBJ1-6	.	.	TGTGCCTGGAGTCTAGAGGGCGAGTCACCCCTCCACTTT	CAWSLEGESPLHF
TRBV19	TRBJ1-1	.	TRBD1	TGTGCCAGTAGTCCCCAGGGGGCGACTGAAGCTTTCTTT	CASSPQGATEAFF
TRBV2	TRBJ1-4	.	.	TGTGCCAGCAGTGGACAGGTCGGGGAAAAACTGTTTTTT	CASSGQVGEKLFF
TRBV6-5	TRBJ2-3	.	.	TGTGCCAGCAGTTGGGGGCGGACCCTCACAGATACGCAGTATTTT	CASSWGRTLTDTQYF
TRBV29-1	TRBJ2-7	.	TRBD2	TGCAGCGCTGCCGACGGCAAACTAGCGGCGTACTCCTACGAGCAGTACTTC	CSAADGKLAAYSYEQYF
TRBV4-2	TRBJ1-5	few	TRBD1	TGTGCCAGCAGCCAAGTCGGGACAGGGCCTTATAGCAATCAGCCCCAGCATTTT	CASSQVGTGPYSNQPQHF
TRBV20-1	TRBJ2-1	few	.	TGCAGTGCTAGTGGGGCTCCAGGGCAGTTCTTC	CSASGAPGQFF
TRBV6-5	TRBJ2-5	.	.	TGTGCCAGCAACTCCGGGACACAAAGCATGACCCAGTACTTC	CASNSGTQSMTQYF
TRBV7-9	TRBJ2-7	.	TRBD1	TGTGCCAGCAGCTTTTCTGGGACAGGGATAGTAAGGACCTACGAGCAGTACTTC	CASSFSGTGIVRTYEQYF
TRBV6-1	TRBJ2-5	once	.	TGTGCCAGCAGTCCTCAGGGAACAGAGACCCAGTACTTC	CASSPQGTETQYF
TRBV5-4	TRBJ2-1	.	TRBD2	TGTGCCAGCAGCTTCGGTGCAGCGGGAGCTTTAGGGGGTGAGCAGTTCTTC	CASSFGAAGALGGEQFF
TRBV5-1	TRBJ2-2	few	TRBD2	TGCGCCAGTTACGGACTAGCGGGAGCCCCCGGGGAGCTGTTTTTT	CASYGLAGAPGELFF
TRBV12-5	TRBJ2-1	.	TRBD2	TGTGCTAGTGGTTCCCATTTCGGGACTAGCGGCTTCTCCAGGTACAATGAGCAGTTCTTC	CASGSHFGTSGFSRYNEQFF
TRBV6-9	TRBJ2-7	.	.	TGTGCCAGCGGAAAGGACAGCCTGAGATCCTACGAGCAGTACTTC	CASGKDSLRSYEQYF
TRBV25-1	TRBJ2-1	.	TRBD2	TGTGCCAGCATGCGTAGCGGGCCCAATGAGCAGTTCTTC	CASMRSGPNEQFF
TRBV27	TRBJ2-1	.	TRBD2	TGTGCCAGCGGGCTAGCGGGAGGGTTTGAGCAGTTCTTC	CASGLAGGFEQFF
TRBV5-6	TRBJ2-5	few	.	TGTGCCAGCAGCTTGAGGGGGACCAAAGAGACCCAGTACTTC	CASSLRGTKETQYF
TRBV5-4	TRBJ2-7	.	.	TGTGCCAGCAGCTCGGGACAATCCTACGAGCAGTACTTC	CASSSGQSYEQYF
TRBV10-2	TRBJ2-3	few	TRBD2	TGCGCCAGCAGTGACTACCTAGGACTAGCGGGAAACACAGATACGCAGTATTTT	CASSDYLGLAGNTDTQYF
TRBV6-5	TRBJ1-2	.	TRBD1	TGTGCCAGCAGTGGGGGACAGGGAGGCTATGGCTACACCTTC	CASSGGQGGYGYTF
TRBV11-2	TRBJ2-1	.	TRBD2	TGTGCCAGCAGCACCCGCAGGCTAGCGGGAGCACGGGTGGACAATGAGCAGTTCTTC	CASSTRRLAGARVDNEQFF
TRBV30	TRBJ2-1	.	TRBD2	TGTGCCTGGGCCCCCACTAGCGGGCGGTATGAGCAGTTCTTC	CAWAPTSGRYEQFF
TRBV6-5	TRBJ1-4	.	TRBD1	TGTGCCAGCAGTAACCAGTCAGGGGGCAGAAAACTGTTTTTT	CASSNQSGGRKLFF
TRBV2	TRBJ2-4	.	TRBD1	TGTGCCAGCAGTCCAATAGGGACAGGGGGAGGCAAAAACATTCAGTACTTC	CASSPIGTGGGKNIQYF
TRBV19	TRBJ1-1	.	TRBD1	TGTGCCAGTAGTATACTGGACAGGGTGAACACTGAAGCTTTCTTT	CASSILDRVNTEAFF
TRBV9	TRBJ1-1	.	.	TGTGCCAGCAGCGTTTATATGAACACTGAAGCTTTCTTT	CASSVYMNTEAFF
TRBV2	TRBJ2-1	.	TRBD2	TGTGCCAGCAGTCGGTTAGCGGGATACAATGAGCAGTTCTTC	CASSRLAGYNEQFF
TRBV11-2	TRBJ2-2	.	.	TGTGCCAGCAGCTTAGATCTGTGGGCCAGGGGGAGGACCGGGGAGCTGTTTTTT	CASSLDLWARGRTGELFF
TRBV5-1	TRBJ2-7	few	.	TGCGCCAGCAGCTTGGCGCCAGGACGGACGGGAGAGCAGTACTTC	CASSLAPGRTGEQYF
TRBV9	TRBJ2-7	.	TRBD1	TGTGCCAGCAGCGGCCGTGGGACAGACCCCTACGAGCAGTACTTC	CASSGRGTDPYEQYF
TRBV28	TRBJ2-1	.	.	TGTGCCAGCATCAGTCTCGATGGTCGCTCCTACAATGAGCAGTTCTTC	CASISLDGRSYNEQFF
TRBV5-1	TRBJ2-3	.	TRBD1	TGCGCCAGCAGAACCCTTGGGACAGGGAGCACAGATACGCAGTATTTT	CASRTLGTGSTDTQYF
TRBV7-9	TRBJ1-1	few	TRBD1	TGTGCCAGCAGCTTATCCGGACAGGCGGAAGCTTTCTTT	CASSLSGQAEAFF